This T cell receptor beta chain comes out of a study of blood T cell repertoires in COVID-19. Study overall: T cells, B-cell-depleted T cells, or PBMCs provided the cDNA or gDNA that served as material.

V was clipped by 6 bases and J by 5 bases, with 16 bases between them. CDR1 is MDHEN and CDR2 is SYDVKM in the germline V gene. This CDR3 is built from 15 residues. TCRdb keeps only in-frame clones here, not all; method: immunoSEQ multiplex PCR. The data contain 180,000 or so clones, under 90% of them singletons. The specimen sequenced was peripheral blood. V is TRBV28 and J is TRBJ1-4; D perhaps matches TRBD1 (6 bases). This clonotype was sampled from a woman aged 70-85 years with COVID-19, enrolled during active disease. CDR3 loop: CASRTAGVGNEKLFF. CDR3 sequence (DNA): TGTGCCAGCAGGACCGCAGGGGTGGGAAATGAAAAACTGTTTTTT.